Following are 20 T cell receptor beta chains from one sample sequenced in a study of OX40 agonist ivuxolimab in advanced cancers. The method was immunoSEQ multiplex PCR; TCRdb's version includes in-frame clones alone and lacks a portion of them. The data contain 90,000 to 100,000 clones, around 85% of them singletons. This material consisted of CD4+ or CD8+ T cells sorted from blood, taken in a trial of the OX40 agonist ivuxolimab. These receptors were taken from an adult with an advanced solid tumor such as melanoma, head and neck, liver or kidney cancer.

The gene calls are TRBV25-1 and TRBJ2-2; D tentatively reads TRBD1 or TRBD2 (5 bases each). The CDR3 totals 14 residues. Germline lookup yields CDR1 MGHDK and CDR2 SYGVNS. V lost 4 bases and J 4 bases, leaving 10 bases between the germline ends. CDR3 in amino acids: CASSASGGTGELFF. In DNA form, the CDR3 reads TGTGCCAGCAGTGCAAGTGGGGGCACCGGGGAGCTGTTTTTT. The whole variable domain, remainder taken from reference TRBV25-1 and TRBJ2-2, is EADIYQTPRYLVIGTGKKITLECSQTMGHDKMYWYQQDPGMELHLIHYSYGVNSTEKGDLSSESTVSRIRTEHFPLTLESARPSHTSQYLCASSASGGTGELFFGEGSRLTVL.

This clone was detected only once. This rearrangement joins TRBV5-1 to TRBJ1-1; D is unclear. The CDR3 consists of 14 residues. Trimming left V 0 bases short and J 0 bases short, with 6 bases between. In germline, CDR1 is SGHRS, CDR2 YFSETQ. Here the CDR3 DNA reads TGCGCCAGCAGCTTGGTCGGGGTGAACACTGAAGCTTTCTTT. It encodes CASSLVGVNTEAFF.

This rearrangement joins TRBV23-1 to TRBJ2-7, with D possibly being TRBD1 or TRBD2 (5 bases each). TRBV23-1 is an ORF, with its function uncertain. V was shortened by 3 bases and J by 8 bases, with 20 bases between the two germline ends. This CDR3 is built from 15 residues. DNA for the CDR3: TGCGCCAGCAGTCAGTGCTGGACATCGGAGGAGCAGCAGTACGTC. Encoded protein: CASSQCWTSEEQQYV.

The chain combines TRBV14 with TRBJ2-7; D is uncertain. V gave up 4 bases and J gave up 0 bases, with 1 base separating them. Looked up from germline, CDR1 is SGHDN and CDR2 is FVKESK. This CDR3 is built from 11 residues. The CDR3 DNA follows: TGTGCCAGCAGCCGCTCCTACGAGCAGTACTTC. As protein: CASSRSYEQYF.

This chain connects TRBV6-5 to TRBJ2-3; TRBD2 might be the D (6 bases). This CDR3 contains 14 residues. Trimming removed 0 bases from V and 9 bases from J, with 13 bases in between. Germline values: CDR1 MNHEY, CDR2 SVGAGI. The CDR3 spells CASSYSGLPRTQYF. CDR3 nucleotides: TGTGCCAGCAGTTACTCCGGACTACCCCGGACGCAGTATTTT.

The chain joins TRBV5-1 to TRBJ2-1; 14 nucleotides match TRBD2. CDR1 is SGHRS, CDR2 YFSETQ, per germline. V lost 7 bases and J lost 8; bases outside the gene matches: 5. The CDR3 extends over 14 amino acids. CDR3 loop: CASGTSGSNYEQFF. CDR3 DNA sequence: TGCGCCAGCGGGACTAGCGGGAGTAACTATGAGCAGTTCTTC.

The DNA for the CDR3 is TGTGCCAGCAGTGAACGGGCAACTAATGAAAAACTGTTTTTT. Its translation: CASSERATNEKLFF. The chain is built from TRBV2 and TRBJ1-4; D uncertain. The germline V and J ends were trimmed by 2 bases and 0 bases, with 4 bases remaining between them. There are 14 residues in the CDR3. Germline V gene lookup returns CDR1 SNHLY and CDR2 FYNNEI.

The chain has TRBV6-5 and TRBJ1-2; D unclear. This CDR3 is built from 13 residues. Trimming removed 4 bases at V and 8 bases at J, with 14 bases between. CDR1 and CDR2 from the germline V gene are MNHEY and SVGAGI. The CDR3 nucleotides read TGTGCCAGCAGTTTCTCGGCCGGGATCGGCTACACCTTC. Amino acids: CASSFSAGIGYTF.

The genes are TRBV6-1 and TRBJ2-5; the D gene could be TRBD1 or TRBD2 (5 bases each). Trimming cost V 1 base and J 5 bases, with 8 bases left between them. This CDR3 contains 13 residues. From germline, CDR1 is MNHNS and CDR2 SASEGT. CDR3 sequence: CASSEGQRETQYF. CDR3 bases: TGTGCCAGCAGTGAAGGACAGCGGGAGACCCAGTACTTC.

The gene calls are TRBV7-2 and TRBJ2-1; no clear D. CDR1 SGHTA and CDR2 FQGNSA come from the germline V gene. The V end lost 3 bases, the J end lost 0 bases, and 9 bases lay between the germline ends. This CDR3 comprises 15 residues. CDR3 bases: TGTGCCAGCAGCTTTGTAGCTACCTCCTACAATGAGCAGTTCTTC. Amino acids: CASSFVATSYNEQFF.

The gene calls are TRBV30 and TRBJ2-7, with a possible D match to TRBD2 (5 bases). CDR3 length: 12 residues. CDR1 is GTSNPN, CDR2 SVGIG, per germline (reference sequence). Trimming took 1 base from V and 6 from J, leaving 10 bases between them. The CDR3 reads CAWSGLAGEQYF. The CDR3 DNA is TGTGCCTGGAGTGGCCTAGCAGGCGAGCAGTACTTC.

In this sample, this clone turned up a few times. The chain is built from TRBV6-6 and TRBJ1-1, with 9 bases lining up with TRBD1. V gave up 7 bases and J gave up 9 bases; unmatched junction bases: 6. This CDR3 is 12 amino acids long. The germline V gene encodes CDR1 MNHNY and CDR2 SVGAGI (reference sequence). The CDR3 coding sequence is TGTGCCAGCACCTTACAGGGGGCAAAAGCTTTCTTT. As protein: CASTLQGAKAFF.

A single count supports this clone. The rearrangement uses TRBV5-8 and TRBJ1-2; 9 bases are shared with TRBD1. This CDR3 contains 14 residues. Germline lookup yields CDR1 SGHTS and CDR2 YDEGEE. With 3 bases clipped from V and 3 bases from J, the junction kept 3 bases outside the gene matches. CDR3 region: CASSSRDRDYGYTF. DNA of the CDR3: TGTGCCAGCAGCTCCCGGGACAGGGACTATGGCTACACCTTC.

V and J are TRBV19 and TRBJ1-5, with 7 bases that match TRBD1. Germline loops: CDR1 LNHDA, CDR2 SQIVND (reference sequence). V trimming: 7 bases; J trimming: 4 bases; junction bases outside the gene matches: 7. CDR3 length equals 14 residues. CDR3 DNA sequence: TGTGCCAGTAAGGGACAGCTACTAAATCAGCCCCAGCATTTT. The encoded protein is CASKGQLLNQPQHF.

The genes are TRBV28 and TRBJ2-4; TRBD2 matches at 7 bases. Germline-derived CDR1 and CDR2 are MDHEN and SYDVKM. The CDR3 is 15 amino acids. The J segment lost 1 base and the V segment lost 5 bases, leaving 5 bases of the junction unmatched. CDR3 DNA: TGTGCCAGCAGTCCATCCGGGAGGGCCAAAAACATTCAGTACTTC. It translates to CASSPSGRAKNIQYF.

The CDR3 loop is CASSRDRGGNEQYV. The CDR3 nucleotides read TGTGCCAGCAGTCGGGACAGGGGGGGTAACGAGCAGTACGTC. The chain links TRBV6-5 to TRBJ2-7; the match to TRBD1 covers 11 bases. Germline trimming cut 5 bases from V and 5 bases from J; bases unmatched to any gene: 5. Germline V CDR1 and CDR2: MNHEY, SVGAGI. This CDR3 spans 14 amino acids.

The chain combines TRBV5-6 with TRBJ2-7, with D possibly being TRBD1 (7 bases). Germline V gene data show CDR1 as SGHDT and CDR2 as YYEEEE. Trimming shortened V by 0 bases and J by 6 bases, and 13 bases separated the two germline ends. The length of the CDR3 is 14 residues. The CDR3 sequence is CASSLGQGGSEQYF. Written as DNA, the CDR3 is TGTGCCAGCAGCTTGGGGCAGGGGGGCAGCGAGCAGTACTTC.

V is TRBV7-9 and J is TRBJ2-2, with D maybe TRBD2 (5 bases). The CDR3 is 15 residues long. The germline V gene has CDR1 SEHNR and CDR2 FQNEAQ (reference sequence). V was pared by 0 bases and J by 6 bases, with 11 bases between. The CDR3 protein is CASSLADSRAGELFF. The CDR3 region has the DNA TGTGCCAGCAGCTTAGCGGACTCTCGGGCCGGGGAGCTGTTTTTT.

This chain joins TRBV5-1 and TRBJ2-1; D is undetermined. Trimming stripped 4 bases from V and 9 bases from J, with 11 bases between. The CDR3 contains 12 residues. Per germline, CDR1 SGHRS and CDR2 YFSETQ. The CDR3 spells CASSHPGGEQFF. The DNA for the CDR3 is TGCGCCAGCAGCCACCCAGGCGGTGAGCAGTTCTTC.

The chain joins TRBV5-4 to TRBJ1-3; D is undetermined. Trimming stripped 0 bases from V and 0 bases from J, with 4 bases between. Germline V lookup: CDR1 SGHNT, CDR2 YYREEE (reference sequence). The CDR3 consists of 14 residues. CDR3 bases: TGTGCCAGCAGCTTGGGGGTCTCTGGAAACACCATATATTTT. Encoded protein: CASSLGVSGNTIYF. Full variable domain (missing parts from reference TRBV5-4 and TRBJ1-3): ETGVTQSPTHLIKTRGQQVTLRCSSQSGHNTVSWYQQALGQGPQFIFQYYREEENGRGNFPPRFSGLQFPNYSSELNVNALELDDSALYLCASSLGVSGNTIYFGEGSWLTVV.